This T cell receptor beta chain was identified in a study of T cells in localized non-small cell lung cancer. Study outcomes and limitations: Longer overall survival was associated with a higher density of T cells in the blood.

Measured with immunoSEQ multiplex PCR; TCRdb has only the in-frame clones, and not every one. The sample comprises under 3,000 clones, more than 30% of which are singletons, and 9.5% to 15% rests with the top ten. Remarks on this clone: Its antigen is undetermined.

The CDR3 spans 14 residues. After removal of 3 bases from V and 3 bases from J, the junction contained 2 bases not matched to a gene. Germline V CDR1 and CDR2: SGHRS, YFSETQ. Here the sequenced sample was lung tumor tissue, taken before any cancer treatment. This receptor was taken from a male donor older than 55 with stage I squamous cell lung carcinoma. The chain uses TRBV5-1 and TRBJ1-1; 10 positions match TRBD1. CDR3 coding DNA: TGCGCCAGCAGCTCAGGACAGGGGGACACTGAAGCTTTCTTT. Residues: CASSSGQGDTEAFF.